Sequencing of this T cell receptor beta chain was carried out in a study of shared clonotypes between healthy human individuals (dated by TCRdb to about 2020). Regarding the study in general: A few men and two women, aged 18 to 49 years, made up the cohort. To estimate repertoire size and how much clonotype sharing occurs between individuals, the study deeply sequenced the blood TCR repertoires of about five healthy adults. Between about 0.8 and 9 billion PBMCs per donor were obtained by leukapheresis. For each donor, three plates each were used for CD4 naive and CD4 memory, two plates were used for CD8 naive, and one plate was used for CD8 memory. Different laboratories and diverse techniques were used to prepare libraries and sequence TCR repertoires, to increase sequencing depth and limit assay-specific biases. Overall results and qualifications from the work: Larger estimated clonotype richness was generally found for naive subsets than for memory subsets. Sampling was restricted to blood, and TCR repertoires in tissue are likely to differ from TCR repertoires in blood. The small number of donors limited the genetic and exposure-history diversity represented. About 5% of naive CD4, around 4% of naive CD8, around 2.3% of memory CD4, and 0.4% of memory CD8 clonotypes were shared across four donors. Higher generation probabilities were observed for clonotypes shared by all four sorted-subset donors than for non-shared clonotypes. Based on pairwise subsampling, the degree of clonotype sharing among donors was expected to be affected by sequencing depth. Rarefaction of sorted-subset datasets indicated incomplete sequencing despite the large sequencing depth.

Using the deep immunoSEQ assay, multiplex PCR amplified TCR CDR3 regions from genomic DNA. Extracted genomic DNA from each cell subset was spread evenly across all wells of several immunoSEQ 96-well plates, with each plate serving as a replicate. For sorted subsets, about 210 ng of genomic DNA, equivalent to 25,000 to 35,000 T cell genomes, went into each replicate PCR. The purified libraries were quantified using a Qubit 3.0 fluorometer, sized with a Bioanalyzer 2100, and then quantified again using the KAPA Library Quantification kit. Each immunoSEQ 96-well plate was sequenced on its own single-read 150-cycle Illumina NextSeq 550 flow cell. The original methods were these. Because the immunoSEQ output held only junctional sequences and lacked quality scores, the filtering could not match the filtering applied to full-length reads. Sequences were annotated with PyIR, a Python wrapper for IgBLAST v1.9, using IMGT germline references to assign V/J genes and CDR3. Any read was removed if the V/J assignment was weak (E-value above 1e-6), the CDR3 was missing, or the read contained stop codons, out-of-frame junctions, or ambiguous translated residues. V3J clonotypes were defined by identical inferred V gene, J gene, and CDR3 amino acid sequence. Percentage overlap between repertoires was calculated by dividing the number of shared unique clonotypes by the size of the smaller repertoire. Repertoire richness was assessed with RTK rarefaction, the Chao1 estimator, and Recon v2.1 estimates of unobserved clonotypes. For all TCRbeta clonotypes obtained by the gDNA method from four donors, generation probabilities were computed with OLGA. Drawn from immuneACCESS, this table holds only the in-frame rearrangements with V and J called that TCRdb kept. Clones are partly lost; checked studies trace under half to an unresolved V gene and leave the rest unexplained. D and trimming were read from the DNA, whereas the V and J calls and clone size are those reported in that table. The sample profile shows over a million clones; around 97% of them were found once. Approximately 1% of the sample belongs to the ten largest clones.

A remark on this clone: What this receptor recognizes is not known. It has no much larger one-base neighbor in the sample; base qualities were not kept.

V is cut by 4 bases and J by 0 bases, and the space between the germline ends is 7 bases. CDR1 and CDR2 are read off the germline V gene as MGHRA and YSYEKL. The CDR3 runs 14 residues from the cysteine to the phenylalanine. Only CDR3 DNA is held: 42 bases, read in frame from base 1. The donors were healthy, HIV-negative adults with no recently reported acute infections or vaccinations. Every donor was a Caucasian adult residing in Nashville, Tennessee, USA. CD4+ T cells were enriched by magnetic negative selection, after which naive cells were positively selected on CD45RA and the negative fraction was taken as the memory subset. After blood collection by leukapheresis, PBMCs were isolated using Ficoll-Histopaque density gradient centrifugation and then cryopreserved in the vapor phase of liquid nitrogen. Analytical flow cytometry was used to check the purity and quantity of each magnetically sorted T cell population. Genomic DNA was isolated from each sorted fraction and quantified by UV absorbance on a Nanodrop 2000c.

Sequencing was done on a sample of naive CD4+ T cells sorted from blood. This sample's cell subset or site label indicates: CD45RA+ positively selected. This sequence uses TRBV4-1 and TRBJ1-5; the D gene is perhaps TRBD1, from 5 matching bases. The sequence came from a man aged 25 to 40 in good health. The nucleotide sequence reads as follows: TGCGCCAGCAGCCCGGGACGTAGCAATCAGCCCCAGCATTTT. Its protein is CASSPGRSNQPQHF.